The entry that follows covers one T cell receptor (beta chain) sequence. The sample belongs to a study of Ad26.COV2.S vaccination and SARS-CoV-2 variants. Clones were read by immunoSEQ multiplex PCR, and TCRdb kept only the in-frame ones, dropping some. Of hundreds of thousands of clones in the sample, more than 80% were seen once. Noted treatment: over 15 received Ad26.COV2.S at low or high dose, single or two shots; about 5 received placebo; per-sample allocation not given. Collection of the samples took place on day 63 after the first injection of vaccine or placebo. SARS-CoV-2 spike from the Wuhan strain was encoded by the vaccine, an Ad26 vector. This CDR3 region has 13 residues. Germline assignment: CDR1 SGHNT and CDR2 YYREEE (reference sequence). V lost 4 bases to trimming and J lost 4 bases, with 10 bases between them.

This chain links TRBV5-4 with TRBJ2-3, with TRBD1 as a possible D gene (5 bases). This clonotype was obtained from a person aged 18-65 years who received the Ad26.COV2.S COVID-19 vaccine or a placebo. The sequenced sample was peripheral blood, obtained in a trial of Ad26.COV2.S vaccine versus placebo. DNA for the CDR3: TGTGCCAGCAGCATAGGACAAGCAGATACGCAGTATTTT. Translated: CASSIGQADTQYF.